This T cell receptor beta chain was captured by sequencing in a study of blood T cell repertoires in COVID-19. Profiling relied on immunoSEQ multiplex PCR, and the TCRdb table lists in-frame clones only, not all of them. The repertoire consists of 50,000 to 60,000 clones, with approximately 82% occurring once and the leading ten covering approximately 6%. The CDR3 is made up of 16 amino acids. The V gene end was trimmed by 3 bases and the J gene end by 4 bases; junction bases not matched to a gene: 6. Germline CDR1 KGHSH, CDR2 LQKENI. The genes are TRBV18 and TRBJ2-3; 11 positions agree with TRBD2. The receptor comes from a human donor in a cohort sampled during active or convalescent COVID-19. What was sequenced was peripheral blood. DNA for the CDR3: TGTGCCAGCTCACCTAGCGGGGGGGCCGAGTCAGATACGCAGTATTTT. This gives the protein CASSPSGGAESDTQYF.